Listed here are 29 T cell receptor beta chains from one sample, sequenced in a study of cytomegalovirus exposure and HLA in healthy donors. Data came from immunoSEQ multiplex PCR; TCRdb stores just in-frame clones and leaves some out. The sample records 230,000 or so clones, about 91% being singletons. Sequencing was carried out using PBMCs. These receptors originate from a woman between 18 and 29 years old in good health and CMV-seronegative.

CDR3 residues: CSAWGDSTDTQYF. As DNA, the CDR3 is TGCAGCGCTTGGGGGGACAGCACAGATACGCAGTATTTT. The rearrangement links TRBV29-1 to TRBJ2-3; perhaps TRBD2 as D (6 bases). This CDR3 has 13 amino acids. Germline assignment: CDR1 SQVTM and CDR2 ANQGSEA. Between the trimmed V and J ends, which lost 7 bases and 0 bases, there was a span of 11 bases.

The V call is TRBV7-9, the J call TRBJ2-7, with D unclear. V was cut by 3 bases and J by 4 bases, with 7 bases left in between. The length of the CDR3 is 12 residues. Germline loops: CDR1 SEHNR, CDR2 FQNEAQ (reference sequence). This CDR3 reads CASSFLQYEQYF. In nucleotides, the CDR3 is TGTGCCAGCAGCTTTTTACAGTACGAGCAGTACTTC.

This clone was seen more than once but under ten times. The gene calls are TRBV30 and TRBJ1-1; D is ambiguous. This CDR3 has 13 residues. Germline CDR1 and CDR2: GTSNPN and SVGIG (reference sequence). The V and J ends lost 4 bases and 5 bases respectively, with 14 bases between them. This CDR3 reads CAWKRASGTEAFF. The CDR3 bases are TGTGCCTGGAAGCGGGCCTCGGGGACTGAAGCTTTCTTT.

The chain has TRBV28 and TRBJ2-5; 14 bases agree with TRBD2. This CDR3 region has 16 residues. CDR1 is MDHEN and CDR2 is SYDVKM in the germline V gene. V was pared by 5 bases and J by 3 bases, with 5 bases of the junction left unmatched. The CDR3 is CASSRTSGRIEETQYF. CDR3 nucleotide sequence: TGTGCCAGCAGTCGGACTAGCGGGAGGATCGAAGAGACCCAGTACTTC.

The CDR3 DNA sequence: TGTGCCAGCAGTTTAAGCAGGACAGGGTTGCATGAGCAGTTCTTC. It is translated as CASSLSRTGLHEQFF. The chain joins TRBV28 to TRBJ2-1, with 8 positions matching TRBD1. Germline assignment: CDR1 MDHEN and CDR2 SYDVKM. The V gene end was trimmed by 2 bases and the J gene end by 8 bases; junction bases not matched to a gene: 8. The CDR3 consists of 15 residues.

The chain has TRBV18 and TRBJ2-5; TRBD2 is a possible D gene (5 bases). Germline V gene data show CDR1 as KGHSH and CDR2 as LQKENI. Trimming pared 3 bases from V and 5 bases from J, leaving 7 bases between. The CDR3 loop spans 12 amino acids. CDR3 nucleotide sequence: TGTGCCAGCTCACCCGAGCGGGAGACCCAGTACTTC. This sequence encodes CASSPERETQYF.

The chain employs TRBV28 and TRBJ2-7; 9 nucleotides align to TRBD2. Germline assignment: CDR1 MDHEN and CDR2 SYDVKM. V shed 3 bases and J 6 bases; nucleotides not matched to a gene: 6. This CDR3 region has 14 residues. CDR3 nucleotide sequence: TGTGCCAGCAGTTTGACTAGCGGCCTGGGCGAGCAGTACTTC. Its protein is CASSLTSGLGEQYF. The complete variable domain, with remaining parts taken from reference TRBV28 and TRBJ2-7, reads DVKVTQSSRYLVKRTGEKVFLECVQDMDHENMFWYRQDPGLGLRLIYFSYDVKMKEKGDIPEGYSVSREKKERFSLILESASTNQTSMYLCASSLTSGLGEQYFGPGTRLTVT.

The chain has TRBV4-1 and TRBJ1-1; TRBD1 agrees at 8 bases. Germline-derived CDR1 and CDR2 are MGHRA and YSYEKL. With 0 bases clipped from V and 5 bases from J, the junction kept 5 bases outside the gene matches. The CDR3 covers 15 residues. The CDR3 bases are TGCGCCAGCAGCCAAGACGACAGGGGAGGTACTGAAGCTTTCTTT. This sequence encodes CASSQDDRGGTEAFF.

The genes are TRBV19 and TRBJ2-5; 12 positions agree with TRBD1. Trimming removed 6 bases from V and 4 bases from J; junction bases left unmatched: 15. The germline gives CDR1 LNHDA, CDR2 SQIVND (reference sequence). The length of the CDR3 is 18 residues. The CDR3 sequence is CASRRVTGTGGSRETQYF. Here the CDR3 DNA reads TGTGCCAGTAGGAGGGTCACCGGGACAGGGGGCTCGAGAGAGACCCAGTACTTC.

The CDR3 sequence is CASSLTGTNTEQYF. In nucleotides, the CDR3 is TGTGCCAGCAGTTTAACAGGGACGAATACAGAGCAGTACTTC. The chain couples TRBV27 to TRBJ2-7; a possible D gene is TRBD1 (6 bases). Trimming stripped 2 bases from V and 7 bases from J, with 15 bases between. The length of the CDR3 is 14 residues. The V gene's germline CDR1 is MNHEY and CDR2 SMNVEV (reference sequence).

The chain has TRBV27 and TRBJ2-7; D may be TRBD2 (5 bases). The CDR3 runs to 14 residues. In germline, CDR1 is MNHEY, CDR2 SMNVEV (reference sequence). Trimming took 5 bases from V and 4 from J, leaving 15 bases between them. CDR3 sequence: CASSPQGSGYEQYF. DNA of the CDR3: TGTGCCAGCAGTCCGCAAGGCAGCGGATACGAGCAGTACTTC.

The rearrangement uses TRBV6-4 and TRBJ2-1; the match to TRBD2 covers 9 bases. Trimming at V came to 6 bases and at J to 4 bases, leaving 10 bases not matched to a gene. Germline lookup yields CDR1 MRHNA and CDR2 SNTAGT. The CDR3 totals 16 residues. The CDR3 here is CASSRLPSGTYNEQFF. CDR3 sequence (DNA): TGTGCCAGCAGCCGACTCCCTAGCGGGACTTACAATGAGCAGTTCTTC.

The chain employs TRBV5-1 and TRBJ2-2; unclear D gene. With 2 bases removed from V and 5 bases from J, the gap between germline ends came to 13 bases. The CDR3 is 15 residues long. CDR1 SGHRS and CDR2 YFSETQ come from the germline V gene. CDR3 in amino acids: CASSLGQVGTGELFF. The CDR3 DNA sequence: TGCGCCAGCAGCTTAGGTCAGGTTGGGACCGGGGAGCTGTTTTTT. The complete variable domain, with remaining parts taken from reference TRBV5-1 and TRBJ2-2, reads KAGVTQTPRYLIKTRGQQVTLSCSPISGHRSVSWYQQTPGQGLQFLFEYFSETQRNKGNFPGRFSGRQFSNSRSEMNVSTLELGDSALYLCASSLGQVGTGELFFGEGSRLTVL.

This chain links TRBV10-3 with TRBJ2-6; TRBD1 matches 11 bases. Germline V gene data show CDR1 as ENHRY and CDR2 as SYGVKD. The CDR3 loop spans 18 amino acids. With 8 bases clipped from V and 0 bases from J, the junction kept 9 bases outside the gene matches. The CDR3 region is CAIPSGTGGTSGANVLTF. The CDR3 DNA sequence: TGTGCCATCCCCTCGGGGACAGGGGGAACCTCTGGGGCCAACGTCCTGACTTTC.

The CDR3 is CASRRVAGGVEQFF. In DNA form, the CDR3 reads TGTGCCAGCAGGCGGGTAGCGGGAGGGGTTGAGCAGTTCTTC. The rearrangement joins TRBV4-2 to TRBJ2-1; TRBD2 matches 11 bases. Germline loops: CDR1 LGHNA, CDR2 YNFKEQ. This CDR3 contains 14 residues. J gave up 9 bases and V 6 bases, and 7 bases lay outside the gene matches.

Note on this clone: The identical CDR3 is also encoded by other nucleotide sequences in the sample. The chain recombines TRBV4-2 with TRBJ2-7; D possibly corresponds to TRBD2 (5 bases). This CDR3 has 13 amino acids. Germline assignment: CDR1 LGHNA and CDR2 YNFKEQ. V was clipped by 0 bases and J by 4 bases, with 7 bases between them. CDR3 DNA: TGTGCCAGCAGCCAAGATCGGGGATACGAGCAGTACTTC. Translation: CASSQDRGYEQYF.

V usage is TRBV27 and J usage is TRBJ2-7, with D perhaps matching TRBD2 (6 bases). The CDR3 spans 14 residues. From germline, CDR1 is MNHEY and CDR2 SMNVEV (reference sequence). V gave up 2 bases and J gave up 2 bases, with 10 bases separating them. CDR3 DNA sequence: TGTGCCAGCAGTTTACTAGCGTCCGCCTACGAGCAGTACTTC. Protein: CASSLLASAYEQYF.

V is TRBV11-2 and J is TRBJ1-1; 7 bases fit TRBD1. Germline CDR1 is SGHAT and CDR2 is FQNNGV. Germline trimming cut 1 base from V and 3 bases from J; bases unmatched to any gene: 11. CDR3 length: 17 amino acids. CDR3 DNA: TGTGCCAGCAGCTTAGGGCAGGGGGAGGTGGGAGACACTGAAGCTTTCTTT. It is translated as CASSLGQGEVGDTEAFF.

The chain couples TRBV7-6 to TRBJ2-7; 7 bases agree with TRBD2. The CDR3 covers 16 residues. Germline V gene sequence: CDR1 SGHVS, CDR2 FNYEAQ. J lost 4 bases, V lost 1 base, and 10 bases had no gene match. Written as DNA, the CDR3 is TGTGCCAGCAGCTTAGGGGAGGGTGGGGGGAGTTACGAGCAGTACTTC. It yields the protein CASSLGEGGGSYEQYF.

In its sample, this clone was seen once. The gene calls are TRBV25-1 and TRBJ2-2; D remains ambiguous. V lost 4 bases to trimming and J lost 0 bases, with 12 bases between them. Germline V gene sequence: CDR1 MGHDK, CDR2 SYGVNS. This CDR3 contains 16 residues. The chain's CDR3 is CASSASNDPNTGELFF. As DNA, the CDR3 is TGTGCCAGCAGTGCATCTAATGATCCGAACACCGGGGAGCTGTTTTTT. The full variable domain, its missing parts supplied by reference TRBV25-1 and TRBJ2-2, is EADIYQTPRYLVIGTGKKITLECSQTMGHDKMYWYQQDPGMELHLIHYSYGVNSTEKGDLSSESTVSRIRTEHFPLTLESARPSHTSQYLCASSASNDPNTGELFFGEGSRLTVL.

The table lists this clone with a count of one. The chain is built from TRBV7-9 and TRBJ2-2, with D tentatively TRBD1 (5 bases). Germline assignment: CDR1 SEHNR and CDR2 FQNEAQ (reference sequence). V lost 5 bases and J 2 bases, leaving 15 bases between the germline ends. This CDR3 comprises 16 residues. For the CDR3, the DNA is TGTGCCAGCAGCCCTAGACAGAACTTTAACACCGGGGAGCTGTTTTTT. Its translation is CASSPRQNFNTGELFF.

The gene calls are TRBV2 and TRBJ2-2, with 8 positions matching TRBD2. The V gene end was trimmed by 6 bases and the J gene end by 8 bases; junction bases not matched to a gene: 8. The CDR3 is made up of 14 amino acids. Germline V gene sequence: CDR1 SNHLY, CDR2 FYNNEI. CDR3 nucleotides: TGTGCCAGCAGGACCGGGACTAGTACTGGGGAGCTGTTTTTT. It yields the protein CASRTGTSTGELFF.

V and J are TRBV7-3 and TRBJ2-2; tentative D call: TRBD1 (5 bases). The germline V gene encodes CDR1 SGHTA and CDR2 FQGTGA. V lost 2 bases, J lost 5 bases, and 12 bases lay in between. CDR3 length equals 15 residues. CDR3 DNA sequence: TGTGCCAGCAGCTTAGGAGCAGGGTCGACCGGGGAGCTGTTTTTT. It encodes CASSLGAGSTGELFF.

J is TRBJ2-7 and V is TRBV19; D unresolved. CDR3 length equals 18 residues. V was clipped by 7 bases and J by 2 bases, with 27 bases between them. The germline V gene encodes CDR1 LNHDA and CDR2 SQIVND (reference sequence). As DNA, the CDR3 is TGTGCCAGTACCCTGAGGCCCTCTCGGTCCCCCCTTACCTACGAGCAGTACTTC. Protein product: CASTLRPSRSPLTYEQYF.

The chain combines TRBV5-1 with TRBJ2-4, with TRBD2 matching over 13 bases. Losses at the gene ends were 4 bases for V and 0 bases for J; bases not matched to a gene: 10. The CDR3 runs 19 residues. CDR1 is SGHRS and CDR2 is YFSETQ in the germline V gene. CDR3 bases: TGCGCCAGCAGCATCAAACTAGCGGGAGGGACACTAGCCAAAAACATTCAGTACTTC. Its translation: CASSIKLAGGTLAKNIQYF.

V and J are TRBV27 and TRBJ2-3; possible D gene TRBD1, 5 bases. There are 14 residues in the CDR3. V was cut by 6 bases and J by 4 bases, with 14 bases left in between. Per the germline V gene, CDR1 is MNHEY and CDR2 is SMNVEV (reference sequence). CDR3 coding DNA: TGTGCCAGCAGCCTAGGGGATCTGGCAGATACGCAGTATTTT. Translation: CASSLGDLADTQYF.

The chain carries TRBV27 and TRBJ1-4; TRBD1 matches 11 bases. The CDR3 sequence is 17 residues long. Germline assignment: CDR1 MNHEY and CDR2 SMNVEV (reference sequence). With 5 bases clipped from V and 3 bases from J, the junction kept 8 bases outside the gene matches. The CDR3 loop is CASSPNRGQGANEKLFF. Here the CDR3 DNA reads TGTGCCAGCAGTCCAAACCGGGGACAGGGGGCTAATGAAAAACTGTTTTTT.

This clone was seen only once. The chain has TRBV2 and TRBJ2-7; a weak D match, TRBD2 (6 bases). This CDR3 contains 14 residues. Germline V gene data show CDR1 as SNHLY and CDR2 as FYNNEI. V was cut by 7 bases and J by 2 bases, with 15 bases left in between. Here the CDR3 DNA reads TGTGCCAGCATTTTCGGGAGAGGGGCCTACGAGCAGTACTTC. Protein sequence: CASIFGRGAYEQYF.

The DNA for the CDR3 is TGTGCCAGCAGCCGGGACAGGGAGGAGACCCAGTACTTC. It translates to CASSRDREETQYF. V usage is TRBV11-2 and J usage is TRBJ2-5; 9 nucleotides line up with TRBD1. Germline-derived CDR1 and CDR2 are SGHAT and FQNNGV. The CDR3 consists of 13 residues. Trimming cost V 5 bases and J 5 bases; bases outside gene matches: 3.